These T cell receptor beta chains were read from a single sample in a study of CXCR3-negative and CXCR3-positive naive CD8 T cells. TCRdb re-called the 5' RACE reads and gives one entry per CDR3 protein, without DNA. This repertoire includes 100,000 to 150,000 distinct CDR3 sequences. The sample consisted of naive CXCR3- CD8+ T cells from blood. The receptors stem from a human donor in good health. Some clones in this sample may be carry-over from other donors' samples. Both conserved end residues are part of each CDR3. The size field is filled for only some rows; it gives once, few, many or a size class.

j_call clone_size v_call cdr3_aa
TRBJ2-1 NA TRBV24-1 CATSGGQASYNEQFF
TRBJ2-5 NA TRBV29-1 CSVVRGRGEDVQETQYF
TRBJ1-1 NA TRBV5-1 CASSLLPDEAFF
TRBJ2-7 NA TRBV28 CASSPGLGTGEDEQYF
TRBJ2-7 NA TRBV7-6 CASSPHVGGEQYF
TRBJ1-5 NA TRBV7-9 CASSFGAGEGNQPQHF
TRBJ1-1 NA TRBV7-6 CASSPSQGPAIEAFF
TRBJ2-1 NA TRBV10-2 CASSELPPGSGGANEQFF
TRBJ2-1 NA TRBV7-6 CASSLALTSGSGNEQFF
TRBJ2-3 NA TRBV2 CASRTPAAGANTQYF
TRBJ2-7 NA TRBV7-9 CASSARLEPREQYF
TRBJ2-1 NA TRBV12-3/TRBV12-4 CASSPVPGGAVDEQFF
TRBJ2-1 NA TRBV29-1 CSVTGQNLYNEQFF
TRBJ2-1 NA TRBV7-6 CASSLDTSYNEQFF
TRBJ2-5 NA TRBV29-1 CSVEVMGQGVPETQYF
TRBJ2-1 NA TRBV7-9 CASRYTTSGAYNEQFF
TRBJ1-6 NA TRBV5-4 CASSIAGYNSPLHF
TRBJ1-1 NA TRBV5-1 CASSYAGPNTEAFF
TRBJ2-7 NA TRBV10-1 CATPRTSGRGDDPLYEQYF
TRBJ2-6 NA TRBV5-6 CASSLGSGANVLTF
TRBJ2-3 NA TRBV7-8 CASSRRAGAGSTDTQYF
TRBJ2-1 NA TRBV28 CASSFRYSPRRRNNEQFF
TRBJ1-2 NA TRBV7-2 CASSLSNTGFSGYTF
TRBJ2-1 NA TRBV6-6 CASRDRSGGNEQFF
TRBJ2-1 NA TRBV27 CASSFQSARAYNEQFF
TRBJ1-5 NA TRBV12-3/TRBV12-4 CASSPRWGQDSNQPQHF
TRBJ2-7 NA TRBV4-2 CASSQGGTGSYEQYF
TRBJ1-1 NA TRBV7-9 CASSFAGLPVGTEAFF
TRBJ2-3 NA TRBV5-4 CASSFRRVLADTQYF
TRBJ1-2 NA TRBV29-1 CSERGGGLFPWDGYTF
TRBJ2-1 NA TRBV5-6 CASSWGGDEQFF
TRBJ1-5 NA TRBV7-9 CASSQFEGGQPQHF
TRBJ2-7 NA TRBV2 CASRYEEGTDAYEQYF
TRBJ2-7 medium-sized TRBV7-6 CASSIGTGGSYEQYF
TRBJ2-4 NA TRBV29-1 CSVTVPLGNIQYF
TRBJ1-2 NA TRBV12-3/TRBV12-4 CASSSLTRRALYGYTF
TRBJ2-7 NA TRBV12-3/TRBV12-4 CASSFGTSGTEQYF
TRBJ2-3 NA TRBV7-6 CASSLAAPGPSDTQYF
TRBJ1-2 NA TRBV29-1 CSVEGNHDGYTF
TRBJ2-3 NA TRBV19 CASSIEATPDTQYF
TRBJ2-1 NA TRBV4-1 CASSHLFGQYDFNEQFF
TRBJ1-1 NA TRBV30 CAWSPTTGEAFF
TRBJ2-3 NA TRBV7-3 CASSLALLAGYLADTQYF
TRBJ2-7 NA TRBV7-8 CASSLDGSGRAGEQYF
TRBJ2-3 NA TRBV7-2 CASSLPLAGGTDTQYF
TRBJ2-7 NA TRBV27 CASSFSGNSHEQYF
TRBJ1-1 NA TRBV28 CASRITGYNTEAFF
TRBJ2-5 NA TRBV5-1 CASSLVGSQETQYF
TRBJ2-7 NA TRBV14 CASSQGLGVYEQYF
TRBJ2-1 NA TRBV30 CACTGMVFNEQFF
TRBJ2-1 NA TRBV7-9 CASSLGAAEQFF
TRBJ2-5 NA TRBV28 CASSPIRGDRETQYF